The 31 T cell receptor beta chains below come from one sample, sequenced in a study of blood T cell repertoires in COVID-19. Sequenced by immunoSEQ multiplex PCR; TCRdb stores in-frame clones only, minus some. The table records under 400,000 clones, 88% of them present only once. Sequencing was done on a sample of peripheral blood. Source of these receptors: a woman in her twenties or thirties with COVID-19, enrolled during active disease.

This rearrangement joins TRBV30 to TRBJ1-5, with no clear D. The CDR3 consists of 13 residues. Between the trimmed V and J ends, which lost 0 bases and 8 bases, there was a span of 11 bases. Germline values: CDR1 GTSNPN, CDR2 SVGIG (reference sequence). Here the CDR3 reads CAWSVLNGEPQHF. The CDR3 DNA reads TGTGCCTGGAGTGTACTTAACGGGGAGCCCCAGCATTTT.

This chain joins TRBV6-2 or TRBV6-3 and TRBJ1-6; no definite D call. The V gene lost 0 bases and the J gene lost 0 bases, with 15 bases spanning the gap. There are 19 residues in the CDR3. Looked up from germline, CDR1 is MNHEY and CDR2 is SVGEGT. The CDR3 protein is CASSYSRGGSSSYNSPLHF. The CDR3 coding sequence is TGTGCCAGCAGTTACTCGAGAGGAGGAAGTAGCTCCTATAATTCACCCCTCCACTTT.

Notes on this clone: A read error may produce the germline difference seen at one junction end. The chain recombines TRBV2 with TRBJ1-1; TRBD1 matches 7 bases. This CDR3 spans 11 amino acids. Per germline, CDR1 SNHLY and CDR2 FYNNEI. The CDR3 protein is CASLITGVAVF. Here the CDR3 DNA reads TGTGCCAGCCTTATCACAGGGGTGGCCGTCTTT.

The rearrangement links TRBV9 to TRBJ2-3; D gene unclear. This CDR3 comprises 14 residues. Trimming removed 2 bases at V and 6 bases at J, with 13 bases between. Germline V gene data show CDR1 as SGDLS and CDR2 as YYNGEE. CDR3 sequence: CASSVLTRSDTQYF. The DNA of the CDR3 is TGTGCCAGCAGCGTGTTAACGCGATCCGATACGCAGTATTTT.

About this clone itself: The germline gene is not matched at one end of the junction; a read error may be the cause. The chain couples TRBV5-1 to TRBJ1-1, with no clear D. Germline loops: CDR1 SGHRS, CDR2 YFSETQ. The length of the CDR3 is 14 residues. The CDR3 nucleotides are TGCGCCAGCAGGTTACGATCGGGGAACGCTGAAGCTTTCTTT. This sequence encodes CASRLRSGNAEAFF.

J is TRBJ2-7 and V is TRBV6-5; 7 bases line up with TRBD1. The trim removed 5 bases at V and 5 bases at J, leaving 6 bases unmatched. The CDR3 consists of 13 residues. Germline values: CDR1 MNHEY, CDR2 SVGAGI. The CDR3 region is CASSRQGSHEQYF. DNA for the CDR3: TGTGCCAGCAGTCGACAGGGTTCCCACGAGCAGTACTTC.

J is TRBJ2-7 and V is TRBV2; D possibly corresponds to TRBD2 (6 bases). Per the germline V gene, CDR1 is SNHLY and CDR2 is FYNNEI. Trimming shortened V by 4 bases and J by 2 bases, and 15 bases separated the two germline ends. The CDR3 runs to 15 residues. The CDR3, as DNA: TGTGCCAGCAGTGTAGGGCAGGGAGGAACCTACGAGCAGTACTTC. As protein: CASSVGQGGTYEQYF.

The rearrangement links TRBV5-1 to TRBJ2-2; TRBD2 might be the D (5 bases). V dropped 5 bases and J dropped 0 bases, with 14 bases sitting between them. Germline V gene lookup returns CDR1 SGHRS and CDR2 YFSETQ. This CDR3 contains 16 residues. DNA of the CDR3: TGCGCCAGCAGATCCGGCAGCGGAACGAACACCGGGGAGCTGTTTTTT. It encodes CASRSGSGTNTGELFF.

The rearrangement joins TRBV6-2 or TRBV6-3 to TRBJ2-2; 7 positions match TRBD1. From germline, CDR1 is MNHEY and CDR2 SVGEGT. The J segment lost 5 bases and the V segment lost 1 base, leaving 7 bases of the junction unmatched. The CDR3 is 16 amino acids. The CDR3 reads CASSYFNRDRTGELFF. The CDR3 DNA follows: TGTGCCAGCAGTTACTTTAACCGGGACAGAACCGGGGAGCTGTTTTTT.

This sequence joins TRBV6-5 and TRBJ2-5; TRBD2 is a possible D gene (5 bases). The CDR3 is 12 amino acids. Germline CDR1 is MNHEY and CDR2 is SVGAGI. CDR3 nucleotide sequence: TGTGCTACCCGGCAAGGAGGAGAGACCCAGTACTTC. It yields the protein CATRQGGETQYF.

The CDR3 coding sequence is TGTGCCAGCAAGAAGGGGGGGAACAATCAGCCCCAGCATTTT. It is translated as CASKKGGNNQPQHF. V and J are TRBV2 and TRBJ1-5; the D gene is possibly TRBD1 (6 bases). Trimming shortened V by 7 bases and J by 3 bases, and 13 bases separated the two germline ends. The CDR3 has 14 amino acids. Germline V gene data show CDR1 as SNHLY and CDR2 as FYNNEI.

In DNA form, the CDR3 reads TGTGCCAGCAGTAAGGGCCAGGGTAAGGACGAGCAGTACTTC. It encodes CASSKGQGKDEQYF. The V call is TRBV6-2 or TRBV6-3, the J call TRBJ2-7; the D gene is possibly TRBD1 (5 bases). The CDR3 is 14 residues long. Looked up from germline, CDR1 is MNHEY and CDR2 is SVGEGT. V was cut by 5 bases and J by 5 bases, with 16 bases left in between.

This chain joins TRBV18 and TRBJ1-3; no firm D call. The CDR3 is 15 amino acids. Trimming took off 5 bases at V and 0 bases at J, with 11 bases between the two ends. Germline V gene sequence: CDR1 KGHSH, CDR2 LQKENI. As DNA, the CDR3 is TGTGCCAGCTCAGCCCAGGATTACTCTGGAAACACCATATATTTT. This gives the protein CASSAQDYSGNTIYF.

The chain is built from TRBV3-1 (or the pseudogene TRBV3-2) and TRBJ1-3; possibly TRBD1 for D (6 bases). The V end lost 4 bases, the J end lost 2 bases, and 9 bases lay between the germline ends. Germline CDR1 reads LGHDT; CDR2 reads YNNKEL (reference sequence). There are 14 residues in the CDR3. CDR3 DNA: TGTGCCAGCAGCCGAGGGGGTACTGGAAACACCATATATTTT. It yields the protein CASSRGGTGNTIYF.

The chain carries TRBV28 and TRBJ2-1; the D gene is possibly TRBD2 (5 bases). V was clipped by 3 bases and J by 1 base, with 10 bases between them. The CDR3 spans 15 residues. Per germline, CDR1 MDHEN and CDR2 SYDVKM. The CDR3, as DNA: TGTGCCAGCAGTTTGAGGGCCTTTTCCTACAATGAGCAGTTCTTC. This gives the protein CASSLRAFSYNEQFF.

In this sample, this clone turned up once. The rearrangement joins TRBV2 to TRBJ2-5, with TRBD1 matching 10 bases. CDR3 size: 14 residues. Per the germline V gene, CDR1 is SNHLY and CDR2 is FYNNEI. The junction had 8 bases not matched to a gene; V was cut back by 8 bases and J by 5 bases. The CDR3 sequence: CASLRDRGRETQYF. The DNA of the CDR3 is TGTGCCAGCCTCAGGGACAGGGGTCGGGAGACCCAGTACTTC.

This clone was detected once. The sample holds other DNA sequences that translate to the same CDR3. This chain's CDR3 is CASSVLPQGAEAFF. CDR3 nucleotide sequence: TGTGCCAGCAGCGTCTTGCCACAGGGGGCTGAAGCTTTCTTT. J is TRBJ1-1 and V is TRBV2, with 8 bases that match TRBD1. The CDR3 contains 14 residues. Germline trimming cut 6 bases from V and 6 bases from J; bases unmatched to any gene: 9. CDR1 is SNHLY and CDR2 is FYNNEI in the germline V gene.

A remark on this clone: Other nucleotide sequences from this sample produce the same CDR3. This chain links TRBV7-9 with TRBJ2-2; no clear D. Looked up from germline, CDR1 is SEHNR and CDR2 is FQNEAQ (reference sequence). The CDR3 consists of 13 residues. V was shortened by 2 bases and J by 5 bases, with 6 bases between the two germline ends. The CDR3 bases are TGTGCCAGCAGCTTAACGGGTACCGGGGAGCTGTTTTTT. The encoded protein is CASSLTGTGELFF.

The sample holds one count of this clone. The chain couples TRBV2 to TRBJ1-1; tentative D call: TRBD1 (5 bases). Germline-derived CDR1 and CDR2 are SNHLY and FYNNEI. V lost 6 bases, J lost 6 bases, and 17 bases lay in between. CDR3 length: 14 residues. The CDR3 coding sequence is TGTGCCAGCAGCAGACGGACAACCCAAGCTGAAGCTTTCTTT. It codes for CASSRRTTQAEAFF.

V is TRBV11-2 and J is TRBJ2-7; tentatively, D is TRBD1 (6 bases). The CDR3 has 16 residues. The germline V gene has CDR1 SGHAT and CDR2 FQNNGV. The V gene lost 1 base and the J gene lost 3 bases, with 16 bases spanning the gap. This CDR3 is CASSLVPGQLNYEQYV. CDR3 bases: TGTGCCAGCAGCTTAGTCCCAGGACAGCTGAACTACGAGCAGTACGTC.

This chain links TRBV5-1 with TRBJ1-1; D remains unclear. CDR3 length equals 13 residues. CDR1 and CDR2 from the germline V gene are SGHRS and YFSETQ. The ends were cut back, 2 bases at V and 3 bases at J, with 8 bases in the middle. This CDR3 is CASSLISDTEAFF. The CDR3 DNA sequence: TGCGCCAGCAGCTTAATTTCCGACACTGAAGCTTTCTTT.

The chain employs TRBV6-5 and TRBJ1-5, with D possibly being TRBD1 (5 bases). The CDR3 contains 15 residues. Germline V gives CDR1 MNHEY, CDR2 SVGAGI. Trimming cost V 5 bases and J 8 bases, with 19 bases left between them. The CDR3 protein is CASSKPQGGVEPQHF. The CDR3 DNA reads TGTGCCAGCAGTAAACCGCAGGGAGGGGTAGAGCCCCAGCATTTT.

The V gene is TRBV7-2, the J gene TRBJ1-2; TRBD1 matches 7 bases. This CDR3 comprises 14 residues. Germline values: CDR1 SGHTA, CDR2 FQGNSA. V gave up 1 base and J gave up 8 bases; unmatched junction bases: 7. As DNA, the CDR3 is TGTGCCAGCAGCTTAGACTACAGGGGATTAGGCTACACCTTC. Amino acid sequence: CASSLDYRGLGYTF.

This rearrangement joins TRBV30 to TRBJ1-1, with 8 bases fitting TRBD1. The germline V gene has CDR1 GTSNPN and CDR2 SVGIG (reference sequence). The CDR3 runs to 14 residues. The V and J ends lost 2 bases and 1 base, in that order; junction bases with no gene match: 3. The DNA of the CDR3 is TGTGCCTGGAGTCTTGGGACAGGGAACACTGAAGCTTTCTTT. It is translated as CAWSLGTGNTEAFF.

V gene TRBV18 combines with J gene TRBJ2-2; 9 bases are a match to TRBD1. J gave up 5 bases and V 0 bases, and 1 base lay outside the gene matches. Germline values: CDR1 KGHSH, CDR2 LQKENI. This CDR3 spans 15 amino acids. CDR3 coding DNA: TGTGCCAGCTCACCACCGGGACAGGGTACCGGGGAGCTGTTTTTT. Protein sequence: CASSPPGQGTGELFF. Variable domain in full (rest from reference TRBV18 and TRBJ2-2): NAGVMQNPRHLVRRRGQEARLRCSPMKGHSHVYWYRQLPEEGLKFMVYLQKENIIDESGMPKERFSAEFPKEGPSILRIQQVVRGDSAAYFCASSPPGQGTGELFFGEGSRLTVL.

The CDR3 sequence: CASSYSGDTDYNEQFF. DNA for the CDR3: TGTGCCAGCAGTTACTCCGGTGACACAGACTACAATGAGCAGTTCTTC. V and J are TRBV6-5 and TRBJ2-1; no firm D call. The CDR3 sequence is 16 residues long. The germline V gene encodes CDR1 MNHEY and CDR2 SVGAGI. V was trimmed by 0 bases and J by 3 bases, leaving 12 bases between them.

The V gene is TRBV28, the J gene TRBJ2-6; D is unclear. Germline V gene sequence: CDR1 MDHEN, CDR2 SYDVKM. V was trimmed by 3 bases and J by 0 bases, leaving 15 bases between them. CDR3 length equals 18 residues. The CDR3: CASSLVRNGLSGANVLTF. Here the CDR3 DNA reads TGTGCCAGCAGTTTGGTCAGGAACGGCCTCTCTGGGGCCAACGTCCTGACTTTC.

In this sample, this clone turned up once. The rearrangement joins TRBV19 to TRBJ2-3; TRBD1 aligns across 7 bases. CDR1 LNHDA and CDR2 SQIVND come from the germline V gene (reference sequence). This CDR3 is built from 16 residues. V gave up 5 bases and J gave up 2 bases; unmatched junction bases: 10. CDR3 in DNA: TGTGCCAGTAGTTCTTCCGGGACAGCTCTCACAGATACGCAGTATTTT. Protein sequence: CASSSSGTALTDTQYF.

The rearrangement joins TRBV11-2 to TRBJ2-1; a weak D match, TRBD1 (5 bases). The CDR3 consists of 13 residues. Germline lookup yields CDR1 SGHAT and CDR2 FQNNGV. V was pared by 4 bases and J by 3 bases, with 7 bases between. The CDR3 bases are TGTGCCAGCAGCTCTACAGGCTACAATGAGCAGTTCTTC. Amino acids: CASSSTGYNEQFF.

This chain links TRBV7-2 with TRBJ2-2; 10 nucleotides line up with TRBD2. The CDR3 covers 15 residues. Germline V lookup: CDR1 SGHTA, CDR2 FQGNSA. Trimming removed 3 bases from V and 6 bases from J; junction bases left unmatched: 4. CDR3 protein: CASSFLLAGAGELFF. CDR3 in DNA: TGTGCCAGCAGCTTCCTTCTAGCGGGAGCCGGGGAGCTGTTTTTT.

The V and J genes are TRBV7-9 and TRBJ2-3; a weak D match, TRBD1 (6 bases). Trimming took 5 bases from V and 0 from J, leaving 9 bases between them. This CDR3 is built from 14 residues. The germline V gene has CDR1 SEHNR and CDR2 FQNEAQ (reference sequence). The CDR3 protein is CASSRTASTDTQYF. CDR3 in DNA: TGTGCCAGCAGCCGGACAGCTAGCACAGATACGCAGTATTTT. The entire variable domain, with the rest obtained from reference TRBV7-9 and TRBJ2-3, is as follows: DTGVSQNPRHKITKRGQNVTFRCDPISEHNRLYWYRQTLGQGPEFLTYFQNEAQLEKSRLLSDRFSAERPKGSFSTLEIQRTEQGDSAMYLCASSRTASTDTQYFGPGTRLTVL.